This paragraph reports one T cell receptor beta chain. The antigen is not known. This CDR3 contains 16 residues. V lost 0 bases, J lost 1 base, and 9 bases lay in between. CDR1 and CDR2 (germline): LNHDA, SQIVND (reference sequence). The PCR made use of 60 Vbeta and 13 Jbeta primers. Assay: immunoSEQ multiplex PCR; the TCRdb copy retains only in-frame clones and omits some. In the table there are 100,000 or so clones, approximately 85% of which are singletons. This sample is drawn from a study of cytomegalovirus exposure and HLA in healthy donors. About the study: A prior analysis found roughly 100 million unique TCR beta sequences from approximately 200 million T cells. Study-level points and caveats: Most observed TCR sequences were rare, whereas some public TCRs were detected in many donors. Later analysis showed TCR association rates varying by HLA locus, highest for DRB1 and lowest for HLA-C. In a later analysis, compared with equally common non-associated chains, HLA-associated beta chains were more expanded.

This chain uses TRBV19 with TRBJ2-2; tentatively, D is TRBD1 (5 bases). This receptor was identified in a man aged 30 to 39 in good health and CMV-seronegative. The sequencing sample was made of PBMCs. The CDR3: CASSIETQGNTGELFF. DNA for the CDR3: TGTGCCAGTAGTATAGAGACTCAGGGGAACACCGGGGAGCTGTTTTTT.